The clone carrying this T cell receptor (beta chain) came up a few times. Its specificity is not known. This specimen comes from a study of blood T cells in healthy people across ages. About the research overall: Template switching recovered approximately one barcoded beta molecule for every two T cells. Study-level findings and limits: Any changes in expanded clonotypes were possibly confounded, as donor CMV status remained unknown. Donors of long life had a larger count of naive CD4+ cells and greater diversity than aged donors. With age, beta diversity per million T cells declined roughly linearly, significantly by 40.

A sample-barcoded 5' primer and a J-beta primer mix were used in a second PCR of about 7 to 12 cycles. TCRdb ran MiXCR on the 5' RACE reads and lists one entry per CDR3 protein. This sample has 850,000 to 950,000 distinct CDR3 sequences, with more than 25% found just once. The CDR3 has 17 residues. J was trimmed by 6 bases and V by 2 bases; bases with no gene match: 9. Per germline, CDR1 SGHDN and CDR2 FVKESK. The gene calls are TRBV14 and TRBJ2-1; 11 bases agree with TRBD1. The sequenced material came from blood. The TCR was taken from a woman aged 80 or over in good health. CDR3 DNA sequence: TGTGCCAGCAGCCAACCCCGGCCCGGGACAGGGGGCAATGAGCAGTTCTTC. Protein: CASSQPRPGTGGNEQFF.